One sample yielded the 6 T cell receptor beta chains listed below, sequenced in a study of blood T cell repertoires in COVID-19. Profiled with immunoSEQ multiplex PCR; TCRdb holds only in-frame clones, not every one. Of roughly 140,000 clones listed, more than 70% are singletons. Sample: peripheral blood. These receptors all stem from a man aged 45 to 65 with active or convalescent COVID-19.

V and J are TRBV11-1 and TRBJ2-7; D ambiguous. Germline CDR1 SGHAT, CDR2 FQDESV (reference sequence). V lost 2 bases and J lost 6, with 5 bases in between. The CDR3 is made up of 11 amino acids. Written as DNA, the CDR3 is TGTGCCAGCAGCTTAACCGGCGAGCAGTACTTC. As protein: CASSLTGEQYF.

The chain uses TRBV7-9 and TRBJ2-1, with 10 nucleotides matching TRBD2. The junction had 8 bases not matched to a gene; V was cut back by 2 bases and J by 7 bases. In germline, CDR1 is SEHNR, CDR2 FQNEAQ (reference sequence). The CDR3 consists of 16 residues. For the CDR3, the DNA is TGTGCCAGCAGCTTACGGACTAGCGGAGTCTTTAATGAGCAGTTCTTC. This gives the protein CASSLRTSGVFNEQFF. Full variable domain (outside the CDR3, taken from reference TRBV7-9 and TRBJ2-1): DTGVSQNPRHKITKRGQNVTFRCDPISEHNRLYWYRQTLGQGPEFLTYFQNEAQLEKSRLLSDRFSAERPKGSFSTLEIQRTEQGDSAMYLCASSLRTSGVFNEQFFGPGTRLTVL.

The CDR3, as DNA: TGTGCCAGCAGCACGGGACAAGTGGCTTCACCCCTCCACTTT. Its translation is CASSTGQVASPLHF. V and J are TRBV3-1 (or the pseudogene TRBV3-2) and TRBJ1-6; tentative D call: TRBD1 (6 bases). Trimming shortened V by 5 bases and J by 9 bases, and 14 bases separated the two germline ends. The germline CDR1 and CDR2 sequences are LGHDT and YNNKEL (reference sequence). The CDR3 length is 14 residues.

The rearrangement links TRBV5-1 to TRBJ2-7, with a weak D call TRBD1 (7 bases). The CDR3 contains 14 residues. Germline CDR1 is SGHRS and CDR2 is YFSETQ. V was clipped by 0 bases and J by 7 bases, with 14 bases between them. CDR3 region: CASSLGAGGREQYF. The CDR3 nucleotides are TGCGCCAGCAGCTTGGGGGCAGGGGGGCGTGAGCAGTACTTC.

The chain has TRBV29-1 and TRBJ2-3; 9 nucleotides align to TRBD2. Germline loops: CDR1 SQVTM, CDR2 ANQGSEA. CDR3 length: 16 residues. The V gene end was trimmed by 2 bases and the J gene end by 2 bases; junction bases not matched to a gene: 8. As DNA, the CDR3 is TGCAGCGTTGAAAGGTTGCTAGCGGGGAACACAGATACGCAGTATTTT. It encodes CSVERLLAGNTDTQYF.

The CDR3 DNA reads as TGTGCCAGCAGTGATCGACTAGCGGACTACAATGAGCAGTTCTTC. Translated: CASSDRLADYNEQFF. The V gene is TRBV2, the J gene TRBJ2-1; the match to TRBD2 covers 9 bases. Looked up from germline, CDR1 is SNHLY and CDR2 is FYNNEI. The CDR3 runs to 15 residues. With V trimmed by 3 bases and J by 3 bases, 3 bases remained unmatched.